This T cell receptor beta chain was observed in a study of T cell repertoires in cytomegalovirus infection. As for this clonotype: Its target is not known.

V was clipped by 5 bases and J by 2 bases, with 16 bases between them. Looked up from germline, CDR1 is SGHAT and CDR2 is FQNNGV. The CDR3 length is 15 residues. TCRdb fed the reads into MiXCR, producing one record per CDR3 protein. The sample shows some 57,000 distinct CDR3 sequences, about 33% of them seen only once. V and J are TRBV11-2 and TRBJ2-7; D unclear. The sequencing sample was made of PBMCs, sequenced either directly or after in vitro stimulation (not recorded which). The sequence came from a human donor in good health (CMV status not recorded). Some clones in this sample may be carry-over from other donors' samples. This chain's CDR3 is CASSTGPAATYEQYF. The CDR3 nucleotides read TGTGCCAGCAGCACCGGACCGGCGGCGACCTACGAGCAGTACTTC.